This T cell receptor (beta chain) originates from a study of blood T cell repertoires in COVID-19. Study-wide background: The origin of the acute and convalescent COVID-19 samples was the United States, Italy and Spain.

Profiled with immunoSEQ multiplex PCR; TCRdb holds only in-frame clones, not every one. The table has 170,000 or so clones, approximately 87% seen once. The specimen was peripheral blood. This receptor was identified in a woman between 18 and 29 years old who had recovered from COVID-19.

The CDR3 DNA follows: TGTGCCAGCAGCGGGGACTATATCTACAATGAGCAGTTCTTC. Protein sequence: CASSGDYIYNEQFF. The chain combines TRBV21-1 with TRBJ2-1; TRBD2, the table's D call, was not compared with the DNA. TRBV21-1 is tagged as a pseudogene. The CDR3 is 14 residues long.